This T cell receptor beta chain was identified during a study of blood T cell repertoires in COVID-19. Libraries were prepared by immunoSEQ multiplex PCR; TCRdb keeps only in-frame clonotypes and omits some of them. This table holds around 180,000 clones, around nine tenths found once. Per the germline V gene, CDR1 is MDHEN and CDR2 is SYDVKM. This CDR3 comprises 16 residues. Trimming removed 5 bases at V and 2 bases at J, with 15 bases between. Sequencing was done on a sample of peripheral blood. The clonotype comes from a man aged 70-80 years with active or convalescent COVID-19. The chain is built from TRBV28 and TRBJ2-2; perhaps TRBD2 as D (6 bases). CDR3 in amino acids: CASSPLPGVNTGELFF. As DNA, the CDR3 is TGTGCCAGCAGTCCCCTGCCGGGGGTTAACACCGGGGAGCTGTTTTTT.